This TCR beta chain was obtained from a study of cytomegalovirus exposure and HLA in healthy donors. This clone has just a few counts. Trimming cost V 0 bases and J 4 bases, with 15 bases left between them. The germline V gene has CDR1 MNHEY and CDR2 SVGAGI. CDR3 size: 16 residues. It was with 60 Vbeta and 13 Jbeta primers that the PCR ran. Here immunoSEQ multiplex PCR was the method, and the copy in TCRdb shows in-frame clones only, minus some. This table has 90,000 to 100,000 clones, roughly 76% appearing once. This clonotype was sampled from a man aged 35 to 55 in good health and CMV-seronegative. Sequenced input: PBMCs. The V gene is TRBV6-5, the J gene TRBJ1-1, with D possibly TRBD1 on 6 matching bases. The CDR3 DNA follows: TGTGCCAGCAGTTACTCGAGTAGAGGGGGGGCCACTGAAGCTTTCTTT. This encodes CASSYSSRGGATEAFF.